The clone carrying this TCR beta chain was counted a single time. Antigen unknown. The source of the sample is a study of OX40 agonist ivuxolimab in advanced cancers. Autoimmune disease history or systemic immunosuppression barred patients. The assay was immunoSEQ multiplex PCR, and TCRdb's table has in-frame clones only and misses some. The sample has some 120,000 clones, under 95% seen once. Findings and limits, study-wide: Averaging showed that CD8+ T cells had more expanded clones than CD4+ did. Clonal expansion by week 6 occurred in CD4+ and CD8+ blood T cells (at 0.1 to 3.0 mg/kg).

V lost 0 bases and J lost 0, with 9 bases in between. Germline-derived CDR1 and CDR2 are SGHNT and YENEEA. The CDR3 sequence is 16 residues long. Sample: CD4+ or CD8+ T cells sorted from blood, taken in a trial of the OX40 agonist ivuxolimab. The TCR sequence derives from an adult with an advanced solid tumor such as melanoma, head and neck, liver or kidney cancer. The chain joins TRBV11-3 to TRBJ2-1; a possible D gene is TRBD1 (5 bases). CDR3 region: CASSLEQGSSYNEQFF. Here the CDR3 DNA reads TGTGCCAGCAGCTTAGAGCAGGGAAGCTCCTACAATGAGCAGTTCTTC.